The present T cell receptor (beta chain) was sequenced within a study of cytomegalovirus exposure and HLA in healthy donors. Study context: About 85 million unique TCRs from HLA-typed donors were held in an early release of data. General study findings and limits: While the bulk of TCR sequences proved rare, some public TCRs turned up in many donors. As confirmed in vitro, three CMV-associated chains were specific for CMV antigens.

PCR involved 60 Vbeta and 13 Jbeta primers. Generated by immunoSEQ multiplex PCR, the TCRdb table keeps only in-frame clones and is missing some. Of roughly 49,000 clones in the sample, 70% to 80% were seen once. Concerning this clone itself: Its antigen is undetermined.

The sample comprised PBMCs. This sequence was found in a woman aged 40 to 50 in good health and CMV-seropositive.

The CDR3 DNA sequence: TGCAGCGTTGAGGACAGGGGGTACGAGCAGTACTTC. Its translation is CSVEDRGYEQYF. The J gene is TRBJ2-7, the V gene TRBV29-1; TRBD1 matches at 10 bases. The CDR3 is 12 residues long. Germline assignment: CDR1 SQVTM and CDR2 ANQGSEA. The V segment lost 3 bases and the J segment 4 bases; nucleotides outside the gene matches: 0.